Listed below are T cell receptor beta chains from one sample, sequenced in a study of identical twins. Via MiXCR, TCRdb re-called the 5' RACE reads, giving one row per CDR3 protein. Among approximately 590,000 distinct CDR3 sequences listed, approximately 9.6% were seen once. The sample was also linked to a second study, of yellow fever vaccine responses in identical twins.

The source material was PBMCs. These receptors all stem from a woman aged 18-35 years in good health. CDR3s include the opening cysteine and the closing phenylalanine or tryptophan. D genes are given only for firm matches. Clone size is stated in some rows and not others, as once, few, many or a class when expanded.

j_call d_call v_call clone_size cdr3_nt cdr3_aa
TRBJ2-3 . TRBV27 . TGTGCCAGCAGCCTTACATTAAATTTAGCGAGCACAGATACGCAGTATTTT CASSLTLNLASTDTQYF
TRBJ1-1 TRBD1 TRBV7-2 . TGTGCCAGCAGCAAACGACAGGGCAACACTGAAGCTTTCTTT CASSKRQGNTEAFF
TRBJ1-1 . TRBV6-6 many TGTGCCAGCAAAGGGAACACTGAAGCTTTCTTT CASKGNTEAFF
TRBJ2-7 . TRBV16 few TGTGCCAGCAACCGGGGCGTAGTCTACGAGCAGTACTTC CASNRGVVYEQYF
TRBJ2-7 . TRBV29-1 many TGCAGCGCCCAGCGAGGGACATTCCACGAGCAGTACTTC CSAQRGTFHEQYF
TRBJ2-1 TRBD2 TRBV5-1 many TGCGCCAGCACCGGACTAGCGGGAGCAAGTAATGAGCAGTTCTTC CASTGLAGASNEQFF
TRBJ2-3 TRBD2 TRBV27 many TGTGCCAGCAGTCTAAGCCTAGCGGGAGATACGCAGTATTTT CASSLSLAGDTQYF
TRBJ2-3 . TRBV27 . TGTGCCAGCAGCTTTATCGGCGGGGCACCCGAAAAGACAGATACGCAGTATTTT CASSFIGGAPEKTDTQYF
TRBJ1-5 . TRBV7-2 many TGTGCCAGCAGCTTAGATGGCAGGGTCAATCAGCCCCAGCATTTT CASSLDGRVNQPQHF
TRBJ2-7 TRBD2 TRBV4-3 many TGCGCCAGCAGCCAAAGACTAGCGGGGGCCTACGAGCAGTACTTC CASSQRLAGAYEQYF
TRBJ2-1 TRBD2 TRBV12-5 . TGTGCTAGTGGGTTGGTCGTAAGCGGGAGCGGGAACAATGAGCAGTTCTTC CASGLVVSGSGNNEQFF
TRBJ2-1 TRBD2 TRBV20-1 . TGCAGTGCTAGTGTGCGGGGGGGCTACAATGAGCAGTTCTTC CSASVRGGYNEQFF
TRBJ1-2 . TRBV15 . TGTGCCACCAGCAGAGAAAATTTTTATGGCTACACCTTC CATSRENFYGYTF
TRBJ2-1 TRBD2 TRBV5-6 many TGTGCCACTGGACTAGCGGGGGGCAATGAGCAGTTCTTC CATGLAGGNEQFF
TRBJ2-7 . TRBV4-1 few TGCGCCAGCAGCCAAGGCCCCGACACCTACGAGCAGTACTTC CASSQGPDTYEQYF
TRBJ2-7 . TRBV29-1 many TGCAGCGTTGCCAGGGTGAGGAACGAGCAGTACTTC CSVARVRNEQYF
TRBJ2-4 . TRBV12-3/TRBV12-4 many TGTGCCAGCAGACAGGACATAGCCAAAAACATTCAGTACTTC CASRQDIAKNIQYF
TRBJ2-1 TRBD2 TRBV28 few TGTGCCAGCAGTTTTAGGAGCGGGAGCAATGAGCAGTTCTTC CASSFRSGSNEQFF
TRBJ2-7 . TRBV7-6 . TGTGCCAGCAGCTTAGGGGGTCCCCCCGTTAGCGAGCAGTACTTC CASSLGGPPVSEQYF
TRBJ1-1 . TRBV12-3/TRBV12-4 many TGTGCCAGCAGTCCCCGAGGAGGGGAGACTGAAGCTTTCTTT CASSPRGGETEAFF
TRBJ2-3 TRBD2 TRBV20-1 few TGCAGTGCTAGAGATATCGACAGCGGGAGAGTTGCAGATACGCAGTATTTT CSARDIDSGRVADTQYF
TRBJ2-1 . TRBV29-1 few TGCAGCGTTGTAGGGTCGGGCAATGAGCAGTTCTTC CSVVGSGNEQFF
TRBJ2-5 . TRBV12-3/TRBV12-4 few TGTGCCAGCAGGCGGGGCGGGGAGTTCACCCAAGAGACCCAGTACTTC CASRRGGEFTQETQYF
TRBJ1-2 . TRBV6-5 . TGTGCCAGCAGTTACAGGCAGGACGGAAGCTATGGCTACACCTTC CASSYRQDGSYGYTF
TRBJ2-1 TRBD1 TRBV5-1 . TGCGCCAGCAGCTTGGCCGGACAGGGGGGGAGTGAGCAGTTCTTC CASSLAGQGGSEQFF
TRBJ1-2 . TRBV5-1 many TGCGCCAGCAAGGGTACAGAGCAGTATGGCTACACCTTC CASKGTEQYGYTF
TRBJ2-7 . TRBV11-2 . TGTGCCAGCAGCTTAGGGCCCCGGGCCATGGGGTACTACGAGCAGTACTTC CASSLGPRAMGYYEQYF
TRBJ2-4 TRBD2 TRBV3-1 many TGTGCCAGCAGCCATGATAGCGGGGGGCTGGGGAACATTCAGTACTTC CASSHDSGGLGNIQYF
TRBJ2-1 . TRBV9 many TGTGCCAGCAGCGTAGGGAACAGGGTGATATTCAATGAGCAGTTCTTC CASSVGNRVIFNEQFF
TRBJ2-1 . TRBV7-8 . TGTGCCAGCAGCCCGGTGACCGTACCGGGAACGCCGGGGGCCTACAATGAGCAGTTCTTC CASSPVTVPGTPGAYNEQFF
TRBJ2-3 . TRBV20-1 few TGCAGTGCTCCCAAATCGACAGATACGCAGTATTTT CSAPKSTDTQYF
TRBJ2-2 TRBD2 TRBV6-1 . TGTGCCAGCGAGGGGCTAGCGGAGAACACCGGGGAGCTGTTTTTT CASEGLAENTGELFF
TRBJ2-1 . TRBV14 few TGTGCCAGCAGCCAAATCGGGACTCTCCATCGGGAGCAGTTCTTC CASSQIGTLHREQFF
TRBJ2-1 TRBD2 TRBV3-1 . TGTGCCAGCAGCCCTGATATACTAGCGGGGGGGCGTAGTGAGCAGTTCTTC CASSPDILAGGRSEQFF
TRBJ2-5 . TRBV20-1 many TGCAGTGCTAGCTTCCGGGGTCGGGGAGAGACCCAGTACTTC CSASFRGRGETQYF
TRBJ2-7 . TRBV13 many TGTGCCAGCAGCCGAGGCCCCTCCCCAGGGAACGAGCAGTACTTC CASSRGPSPGNEQYF
TRBJ2-7 TRBD1 TRBV27 many TGTGCCAGCAGTTCACAGGGGGCGTCCTACGAGCAGTACTTC CASSSQGASYEQYF
TRBJ2-1 . TRBV3-1 few TGTGCCAGCACCTCCATATCGACGGGGGCCCATGAGCAGTTCTTC CASTSISTGAHEQFF
TRBJ2-1 . TRBV7-2 few TGTGCCAGCAGCTTAAATGGGTTTACGTACAATGAGCAGTTCTTC CASSLNGFTYNEQFF
TRBJ1-4 TRBD1 TRBV5-1 many TGCGCCAGCAGCGTCGGGACAGGACCTAATGAAAAACTGTTTTTT CASSVGTGPNEKLFF
TRBJ2-1 . TRBV7-9 . TGTGCCAGCATCGAAACCGGGGACTCCTACAATGAGCAGTTCTTC CASIETGDSYNEQFF
TRBJ2-1 . TRBV5-1 many TGCGCCAGCAGCGTGACTAGTTCCTCCTACAATGAGCAGTTCTTC CASSVTSSSYNEQFF
TRBJ2-5 . TRBV7-2 . TGTGCCAGCAGCTTGGTAGGACAGCCGGGGACCCAGTACTTC CASSLVGQPGTQYF
TRBJ1-2 TRBD1 TRBV24-1 . TGTGCCACCAGTGACCGACAGGGGGACGGCTATGGCTACACCTTC CATSDRQGDGYGYTF